The table lists the clone carrying this T cell receptor beta chain with a few counts. Antigen: not known. Each of the sorted populations had a purity greater than 95%. The record originates from a study of beta chain features in type 1 diabetes. Overall study results and limits: Patients' naive, central memory and regulatory TCRB repertoires appeared more alike than those of healthy donors.

Expressed TCRB transcripts got sequenced, as all isolated RNA was reverse transcribed. The data were produced by immunoSEQ multiplex PCR, yet TCRdb's version contains in-frame clones alone and is incomplete. Here the sample spans just over 450,000 clones, over 25% being singletons. CDR3 length: 12 amino acids. CDR1 and CDR2 from the germline V gene are SGDLS and YYNGEE. Trimming stripped 2 bases from V and 5 bases from J, with 7 bases between. The V call is TRBV9, the J call TRBJ1-2; D not certain. Sequencing was carried out using naive CD4+ T cells from blood. This receptor was taken from a man between 18 and 29 years old in good health. CDR3 coding DNA: TGTGCCAGCAGCGTGATCTCTTATGGCTACACCTTC. It yields the protein CASSVISYGYTF.